Included here is one TCR beta chain sequence, with context. Its specificity is unknown. Trimming pared 0 bases from V and 9 bases from J, leaving 13 bases between. The CDR3 runs 14 residues. Per the germline V gene, CDR1 is SGHKS and CDR2 is YYEKEE (reference sequence). The source of the sample is a study of shared clonotypes between healthy human individuals. Whole-study findings and limits: Clonotype sharing across donors was expected to vary with sequencing depth.

Participating donors were healthy, HIV-negative adults free of recent acute infections or vaccinations. Genomic DNA of every subset was divided equally among multiple immunoSEQ plates. Here immunoSEQ multiplex PCR was the method, and the copy in TCRdb shows in-frame clones only, minus some. The data hold roughly 490,000 clones, with 76% observed a single time. Specimen: PBMCs. The rearrangement joins TRBV5-5 to TRBJ1-5; D is unresolved. This receptor was taken from a middle-aged woman in good health. Some clones in this sample may be carry-over from other donors' samples. In nucleotides, the CDR3 is TGTGCCAGCAGCTTGGGACGAGATAGAGGGCCCCAGCATTTT. It is translated as CASSLGRDRGPQHF.